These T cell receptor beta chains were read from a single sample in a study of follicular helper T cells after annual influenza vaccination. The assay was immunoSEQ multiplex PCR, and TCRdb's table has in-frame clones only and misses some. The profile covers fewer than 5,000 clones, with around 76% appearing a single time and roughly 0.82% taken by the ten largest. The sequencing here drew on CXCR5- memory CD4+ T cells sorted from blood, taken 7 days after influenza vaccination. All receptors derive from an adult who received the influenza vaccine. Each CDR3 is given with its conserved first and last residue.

CASSQGRLGRGKETQYF	TRBV4-1	TRBJ2-5
CASSYNPTPRNEQFF	TRBV6-5	TRBJ2-1
CASRTRQDLQETQYF	TRBV27	TRBJ2-5
CASRRNPGEETQYF	TRBV7-2	TRBJ2-5
CASSLLSGGAKDTQYF	TRBV5-1	TRBJ2-3
CASSLGRDYGYTF	TRBV5-4	TRBJ1-2
CASSVVAGGPTDTQYF	TRBV9	TRBJ2-3
CASSQDRNTEAFF	TRBV14	TRBJ1-1
CASSSERRGGRETQYF	TRBV7-2	TRBJ2-5
CASSLAPQRGAQTTQYF	TRBV7-6	TRBJ2-3
CASSFLGTRNTGELFF	TRBV7-2	TRBJ2-2
CASSLVQGETQYF	TRBV5-4	TRBJ2-5
CASSSSGGRSYEQYF	TRBV5-1	TRBJ2-7
CASSGGPLGETQYF	TRBV2	TRBJ2-5
CASRESYEQFF	TRBV2	TRBJ2-1
CASSQDLKDGLVYEQYF	TRBV4-1	TRBJ2-7
CASSSSGRAAYGYTF	TRBV28	TRBJ1-2
CASSSREQFF	TRBV30	TRBJ2-1
CASLDGALNTEAFF	TRBV10-2	TRBJ1-1
CASSRGTTEAFF	TRBV10-2	TRBJ1-1
CASSQMQRQLEEKLFF	TRBV2	TRBJ1-4
CASSLAEAGVYNEQFF	TRBV5-1	TRBJ2-1
CASSVVGGGRYNEQFF	TRBV9	TRBJ2-1
CASSLVVAGVTYNEQFF	TRBV7-6	TRBJ2-1
CASSFSPLSDEQYF	TRBV5-6	TRBJ2-7
CASSDHRGGNYGYTF	TRBV28	TRBJ1-2
CASSSTRQGYNTIYF	TRBV28	TRBJ1-3
CASSQEGGGEGEKLFF	TRBV4-3	TRBJ1-4
CSATRGRKLFF	TRBV20-1	TRBJ1-4